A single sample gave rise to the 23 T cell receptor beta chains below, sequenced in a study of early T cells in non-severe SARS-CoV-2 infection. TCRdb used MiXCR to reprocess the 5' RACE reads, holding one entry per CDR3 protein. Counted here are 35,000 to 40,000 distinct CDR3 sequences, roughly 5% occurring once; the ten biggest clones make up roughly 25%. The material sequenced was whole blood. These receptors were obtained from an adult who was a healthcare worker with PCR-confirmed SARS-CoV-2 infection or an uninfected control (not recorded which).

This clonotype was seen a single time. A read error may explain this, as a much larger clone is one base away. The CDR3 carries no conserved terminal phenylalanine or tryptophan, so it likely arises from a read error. The CDR3 spells CASTAAGSSYNEQFL. The CDR3, as DNA: TGTGCCAGTACGGCGGCGGGAAGCTCCTACAATGAGCAGTTCCTC. This chain joins TRBV19 and TRBJ2-1, with D possibly TRBD2 on 6 matching bases. The V and J ends lost 7 bases and 0 bases respectively, with 13 bases between them. Per germline, CDR1 LNHDA and CDR2 SQIVND (reference sequence). The CDR3 is 15 residues long.

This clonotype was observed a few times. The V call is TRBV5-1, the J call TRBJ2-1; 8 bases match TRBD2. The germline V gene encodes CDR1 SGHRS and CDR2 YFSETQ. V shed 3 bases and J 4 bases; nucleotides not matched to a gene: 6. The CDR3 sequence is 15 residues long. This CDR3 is CASSSLAGSYNEQFF. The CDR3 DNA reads TGCGCCAGCAGCTCCTTAGCGGGATCTTACAATGAGCAGTTCTTC.

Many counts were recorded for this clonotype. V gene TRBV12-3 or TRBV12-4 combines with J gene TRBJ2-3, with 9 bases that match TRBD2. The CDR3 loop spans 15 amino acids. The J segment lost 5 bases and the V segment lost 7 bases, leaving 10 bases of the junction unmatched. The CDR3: CASMRAGGLLDTQYF. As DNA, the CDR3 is TGTGCCAGCATGCGGGCGGGAGGGCTCCTAGATACGCAGTATTTT.

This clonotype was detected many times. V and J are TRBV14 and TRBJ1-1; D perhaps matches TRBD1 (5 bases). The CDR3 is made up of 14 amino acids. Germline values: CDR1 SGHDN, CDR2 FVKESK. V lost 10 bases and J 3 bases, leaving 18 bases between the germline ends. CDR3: CATRDQGTYTEAFF. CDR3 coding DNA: TGTGCCACCCGGGACCAGGGAACCTACACTGAAGCTTTCTTT. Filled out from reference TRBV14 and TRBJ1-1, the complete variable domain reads EAGVTQFPSHSVIEKGQTVTLRCDPISGHDNLYWYRRVMGKEIKFLLHFVKESKQDESGMPNNRFLAERTGGTYSTLKVQPAELEDSGVYFCATRDQGTYTEAFFGQGTRLTVV.

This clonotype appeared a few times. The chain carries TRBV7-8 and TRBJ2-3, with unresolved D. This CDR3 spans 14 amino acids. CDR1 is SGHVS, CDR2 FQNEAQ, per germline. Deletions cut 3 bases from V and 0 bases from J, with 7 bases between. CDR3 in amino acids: CASSLASSTDTQYF. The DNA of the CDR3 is TGTGCCAGCAGCTTGGCATCGAGCACAGATACGCAGTATTTT.

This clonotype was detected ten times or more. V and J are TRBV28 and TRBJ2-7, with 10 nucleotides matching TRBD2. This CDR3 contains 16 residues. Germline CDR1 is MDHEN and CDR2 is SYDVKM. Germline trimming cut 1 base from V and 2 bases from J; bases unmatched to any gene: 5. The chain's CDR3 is CASSLLGLAGAYEQYF. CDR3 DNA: TGTGCCAGCAGTTTATTGGGGCTAGCGGGAGCCTACGAGCAGTACTTC. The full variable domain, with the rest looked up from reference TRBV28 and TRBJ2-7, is DVKVTQSSRYLVKRTGEKVFLECVQDMDHENMFWYRQDPGLGLRLIYFSYDVKMKEKGDIPEGYSVSREKKERFSLILESASTNQTSMYLCASSLLGLAGAYEQYFGPGTRLTVT.

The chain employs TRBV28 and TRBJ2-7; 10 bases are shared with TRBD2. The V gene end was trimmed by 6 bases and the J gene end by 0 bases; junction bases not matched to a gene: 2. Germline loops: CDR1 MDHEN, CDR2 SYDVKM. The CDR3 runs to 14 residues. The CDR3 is CASSSSGSSYEQYF. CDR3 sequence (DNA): TGTGCCAGCAGCTCTAGCGGGAGCTCCTACGAGCAGTACTTC.

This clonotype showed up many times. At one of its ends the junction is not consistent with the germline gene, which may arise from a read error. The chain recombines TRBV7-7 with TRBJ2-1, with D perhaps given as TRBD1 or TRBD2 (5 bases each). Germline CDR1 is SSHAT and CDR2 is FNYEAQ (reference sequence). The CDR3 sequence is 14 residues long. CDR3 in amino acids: CASSRGAPYNEQFF. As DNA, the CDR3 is TGTGCTAGCAGCCGAGGGGCCCCCTACAATGAGCAGTTCTTC.

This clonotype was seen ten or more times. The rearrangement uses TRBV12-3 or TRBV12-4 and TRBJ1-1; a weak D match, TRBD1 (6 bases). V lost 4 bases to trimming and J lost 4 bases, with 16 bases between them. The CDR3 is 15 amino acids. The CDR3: CASSYHNRVGTEAFF. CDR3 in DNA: TGTGCCAGCAGTTACCATAACAGGGTCGGCACTGAAGCTTTCTTT.

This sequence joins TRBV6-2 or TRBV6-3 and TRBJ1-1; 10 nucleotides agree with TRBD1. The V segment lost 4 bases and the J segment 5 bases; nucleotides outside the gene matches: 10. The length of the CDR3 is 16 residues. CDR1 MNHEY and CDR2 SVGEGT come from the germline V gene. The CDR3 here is CASSFPGTGVWTEAFF. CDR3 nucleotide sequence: TGTGCCAGCAGTTTCCCCGGGACAGGGGTTTGGACTGAAGCTTTCTTT.

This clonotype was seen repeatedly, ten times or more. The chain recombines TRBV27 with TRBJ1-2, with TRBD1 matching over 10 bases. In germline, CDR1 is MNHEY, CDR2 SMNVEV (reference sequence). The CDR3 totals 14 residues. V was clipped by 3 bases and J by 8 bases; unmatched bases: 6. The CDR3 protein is CASSFWDRGGGYTF. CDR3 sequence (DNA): TGTGCCAGCAGTTTCTGGGACAGGGGTGGCGGCTACACCTTC.

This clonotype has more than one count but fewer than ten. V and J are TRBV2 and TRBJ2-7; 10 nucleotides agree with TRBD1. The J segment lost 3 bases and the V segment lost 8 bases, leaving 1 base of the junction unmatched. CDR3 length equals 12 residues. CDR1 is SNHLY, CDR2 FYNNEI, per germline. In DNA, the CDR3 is TGTGCCAGCCGGGACAGGGGCTACGAGCAGTACTTC. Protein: CASRDRGYEQYF.

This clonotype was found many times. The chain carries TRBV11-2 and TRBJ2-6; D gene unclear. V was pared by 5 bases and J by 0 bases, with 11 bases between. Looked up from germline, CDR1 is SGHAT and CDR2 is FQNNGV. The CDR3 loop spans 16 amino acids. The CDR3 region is CASSNHPISGANVLTF. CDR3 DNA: TGTGCCAGCAGCAACCATCCGATCTCTGGGGCCAACGTCCTGACTTTC.

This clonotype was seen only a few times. CDR3 bases: TGTGCCAGCAGTGAAGGGACAGGGGCGCGCACAGATACGCAGTATTTT. Its protein product is CASSEGTGARTDTQYF. The V gene is TRBV12-3 or TRBV12-4, the J gene TRBJ2-3; 10 bases match TRBD1. The CDR3 loop spans 16 amino acids. With 5 bases clipped from V and 1 base from J, the junction kept 6 bases outside the gene matches.

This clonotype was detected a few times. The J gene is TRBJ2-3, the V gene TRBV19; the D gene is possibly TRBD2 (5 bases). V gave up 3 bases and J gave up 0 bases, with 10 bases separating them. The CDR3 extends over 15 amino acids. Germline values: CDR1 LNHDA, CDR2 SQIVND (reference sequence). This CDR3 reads CASSIGELSTDTQYF. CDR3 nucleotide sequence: TGTGCCAGTAGTATCGGGGAGTTGAGCACAGATACGCAGTATTTT.

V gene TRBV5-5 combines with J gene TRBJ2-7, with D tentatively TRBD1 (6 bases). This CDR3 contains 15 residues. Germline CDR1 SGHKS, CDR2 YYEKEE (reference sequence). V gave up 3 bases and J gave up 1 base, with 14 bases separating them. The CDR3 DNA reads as TGTGCCAGCAGCTCCTCCTTGGGACAATCCTACGAGCAGTACTTC. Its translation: CASSSSLGQSYEQYF.

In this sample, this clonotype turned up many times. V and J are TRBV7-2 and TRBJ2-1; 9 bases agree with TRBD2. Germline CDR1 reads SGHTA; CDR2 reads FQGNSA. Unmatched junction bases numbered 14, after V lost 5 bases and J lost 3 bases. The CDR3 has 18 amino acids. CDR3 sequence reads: CASSLPGLAWGDYNEQFF. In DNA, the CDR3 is TGTGCCAGCAGCCTCCCCGGACTAGCGTGGGGAGACTACAATGAGCAGTTCTTC.

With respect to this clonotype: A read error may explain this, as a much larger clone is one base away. CDR3 sequence (DNA): TGTGCCACCAGCCGAGAGTACGGGGGCTACACCTTC. It is translated as CATSREYGGYTF. The V call is TRBV28, the J call TRBJ1-2, with D uncertain. CDR1 is MDHEN, CDR2 SYDVKM, per germline. CDR3 size: 12 residues. V lost 10 bases to trimming and J lost 8 bases, with 17 bases between them.

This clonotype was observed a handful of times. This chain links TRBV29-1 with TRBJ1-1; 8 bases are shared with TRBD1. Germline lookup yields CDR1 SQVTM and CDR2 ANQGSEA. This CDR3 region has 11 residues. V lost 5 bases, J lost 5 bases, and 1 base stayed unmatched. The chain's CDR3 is CSVYRGTEAFF. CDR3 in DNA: TGCAGCGTTTACAGGGGGACTGAAGCTTTCTTT.

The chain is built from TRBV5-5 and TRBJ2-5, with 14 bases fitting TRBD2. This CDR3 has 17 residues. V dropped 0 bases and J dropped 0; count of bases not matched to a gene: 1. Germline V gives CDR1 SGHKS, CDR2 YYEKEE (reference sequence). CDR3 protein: CASSLGTSGGNQETQYF. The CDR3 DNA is TGTGCCAGCAGCTTGGGGACTAGCGGGGGGAACCAAGAGACCCAGTACTTC.

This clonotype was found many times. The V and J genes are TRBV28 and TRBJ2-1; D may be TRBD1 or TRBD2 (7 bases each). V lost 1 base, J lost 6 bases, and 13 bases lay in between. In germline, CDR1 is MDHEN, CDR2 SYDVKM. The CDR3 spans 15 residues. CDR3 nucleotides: TGTGCCAGCAGTTTATACGGCAGGGGGGGCAATGAGCAGTTCTTC. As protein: CASSLYGRGGNEQFF.

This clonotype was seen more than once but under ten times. CDR3 nucleotides: TGTGCCAGCAGCTTATTCGGAACTGGGGCCAACGTCCTGACTTTC. This translates into CASSLFGTGANVLTF. The chain combines TRBV7-9 with TRBJ2-6; D unclear. The ends were cut back, 2 bases at V and 2 bases at J, with 7 bases in the middle. Germline V lookup: CDR1 SEHNR, CDR2 FQNEAQ (reference sequence). CDR3 length equals 15 residues.

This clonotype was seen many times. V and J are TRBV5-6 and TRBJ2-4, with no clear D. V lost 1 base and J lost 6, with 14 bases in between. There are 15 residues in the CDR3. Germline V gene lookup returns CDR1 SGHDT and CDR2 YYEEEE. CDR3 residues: CASSLKVWERNIQYF. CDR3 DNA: TGTGCCAGCAGCTTGAAGGTTTGGGAACGAAACATTCAGTACTTC.